This passage covers 27 T cell receptor beta chains from one sample sequenced in a study of preoperative IRX-2 immunotherapy in early breast cancer (dated by TCRdb to between 2019 and 2020). Taken with the paper, the label for treatment or condition translates to: preoperative locoregional IRX-2 cytokine immunotherapy. The library was prepared using the immunoSEQ multiplex PCR assay. In TCRdb, the immuneACCESS table is reduced to in-frame sequences with V and J assigned. These tables do not hold every clone; where another copy was compared, an unresolved V gene accounts for under half, and the others remain unexplained. The sample has 20,000 to 30,000 clones on record, 80% to 90% of them singletons. The ten largest clones take up approximately 9% of the sample. The sequencing used tumor tissue, collected after IRX-2 immunotherapy. The receptors shown here come from a human donor with breast cancer.

This clone came up once. CDR3 sequence (DNA): TGTGCCAGCAGCTTAGACCCCAGGGCTGAAAAACTGTTTTTT. It translates to CASSLDPRAEKLFF. The chain couples TRBV11-2 to TRBJ1-4, with D possibly being TRBD1 (5 bases). From germline, CDR1 is SGHAT and CDR2 FQNNGV. Trimming pared 0 bases from V and 7 bases from J, leaving 9 bases between. CDR3 size: 14 residues.

The V and J genes are TRBV5-8 and TRBJ1-5; TRBD1 matches 7 bases. Trimming took 4 bases from V and 6 from J; bases not matched to a gene: 4. The CDR3 loop spans 13 amino acids. The germline gives CDR1 SGHTS, CDR2 YDEGEE. CDR3 in amino acids: CASSPDRVQPQHF. The CDR3 DNA reads as TGTGCCAGCAGCCCCGACAGGGTTCAGCCCCAGCATTTT.

The sample holds one count of this clone. This chain joins TRBV7-2 and TRBJ2-3; TRBD2 might be the D (5 bases). Germline V CDR1 and CDR2: SGHTA, FQGNSA. The CDR3 is 15 amino acids. Deletions cut 1 base from V and 6 bases from J, with 14 bases between. CDR3 DNA: TGTGCCAGCAGCTTAGGGGCTAGCCTTGACGATACGCAGTATTTT. Protein: CASSLGASLDDTQYF.

The chain is built from TRBV7-2 and TRBJ2-3; 8 bases line up with TRBD2. CDR3 length: 17 residues. The germline V gene encodes CDR1 SGHTA and CDR2 FQGNSA. J lost 1 base, V lost 5 bases, and 11 bases had no gene match. The CDR3 reads CASSEIGGARGTDTQYF. The CDR3 coding sequence is TGTGCCAGCAGCGAGATCGGGGGGGCGCGGGGCACAGATACGCAGTATTTT.

This chain connects TRBV15 to TRBJ2-7; D is ambiguous. The V gene lost 5 bases and the J gene lost 3 bases, with 11 bases spanning the gap. Germline V gene lookup returns CDR1 LNHNV and CDR2 YYDKDF (reference sequence). The CDR3 is made up of 13 amino acids. Here the CDR3 reads CATSADILYEQYF. The CDR3 DNA is TGTGCCACCAGCGCCGACATCCTCTACGAGCAGTACTTC. The whole variable domain, remainder taken from reference TRBV15 and TRBJ2-7, is DAMVIQNPRYQVTQFGKPVTLSCSQTLNHNVMYWYQQKSSQAPKLLFHYYDKDFNNEADTPDNFQSRRPNTSFCFLDIRSPGLGDTAMYLCATSADILYEQYFGPGTRLTVT.

The chain uses TRBV9 and TRBJ2-7; the match to TRBD2 covers 13 bases. The CDR3 extends over 15 amino acids. Looked up from germline, CDR1 is SGDLS and CDR2 is YYNGEE. The ends lost 3 bases at V and 5 bases at J; junction bases unmatched: 5. CDR3 nucleotides: TGTGCCAGCAGCGGTGGACTAGCGGGAGTTCACGAGCAGTACTTC. As protein: CASSGGLAGVHEQYF.

The chain uses TRBV5-1 and TRBJ1-2; 8 bases are a match to TRBD1. The germline gives CDR1 SGHRS, CDR2 YFSETQ. This CDR3 is 13 amino acids long. V trimming: 4 bases; J trimming: 8 bases; junction bases outside the gene matches: 7. The CDR3 nucleotides read TGCGCCAGCAGCACCCCGACAGGGGAAGGCTACACCTTC. It is translated as CASSTPTGEGYTF.

The chain couples TRBV6-5 to TRBJ2-7, with D perhaps being TRBD1 or TRBD2 (5 bases each). The V and J ends lost 0 bases and 3 bases respectively, with 12 bases between them. The CDR3 loop spans 15 amino acids. Germline values: CDR1 MNHEY, CDR2 SVGAGI. The CDR3, as DNA: TGTGCCAGCAGTTACTCCTGGGGGATTGGCTACGAGCAGTACTTC. Encoded protein: CASSYSWGIGYEQYF.

This chain uses TRBV5-6 with TRBJ2-1; D not certain. V lost 0 bases, J lost 2 bases, and 9 bases lay in between. CDR3 size: 15 residues. CDR1 and CDR2 from the germline V gene are SGHDT and YYEEEE. This CDR3 reads CASSLEVTTYNEQFF. The CDR3 nucleotides read TGTGCCAGCAGCTTGGAGGTGACCACCTACAATGAGCAGTTCTTC.

The chain carries TRBV7-2 and TRBJ2-1; TRBD2 agrees at 7 bases. The CDR3 totals 13 residues. Germline V CDR1 and CDR2: SGHTA, FQGNSA. Trimming removed 5 bases from V and 9 bases from J; junction bases left unmatched: 7. The CDR3 region has the DNA TGTGCCAGCAGCCACGGACTAGAGGGTGAGCAGTTCTTC. Translation: CASSHGLEGEQFF.

This clone was observed once. The chain couples TRBV25-1 to TRBJ1-4; maybe TRBD1 (6 bases). This CDR3 spans 12 amino acids. The V end lost 6 bases, the J end lost 13 bases, and 15 bases lay between the germline ends. Germline CDR1 and CDR2: MGHDK and SYGVNS. As DNA, the CDR3 is TGTGCCAGCAGGGAAGGGGGAGGGTCACTGTTTTTT. This encodes CASREGGGSLFF.

This clone has a handful of counts. The rearrangement links TRBV7-2 to TRBJ1-2; TRBD1 agrees at 7 bases. V was pared by 3 bases and J by 7 bases, with 2 bases of the junction left unmatched. The CDR3 is 12 residues long. Germline V gives CDR1 SGHTA, CDR2 FQGNSA. CDR3 DNA: TGTGCCAGCAGCTTCGGACAGGCTGGCTACACCTTC. Translated: CASSFGQAGYTF.

The chain links TRBV9 to TRBJ2-7, with 7 bases lining up with TRBD2. Germline CDR1 and CDR2: SGDLS and YYNGEE. V was clipped by 4 bases and J by 6 bases; unmatched bases: 7. The CDR3 is 13 residues long. CDR3 in amino acids: CASSLGGGTEQYF. DNA of the CDR3: TGTGCCAGCAGCTTAGGCGGGGGTACCGAGCAGTACTTC.

This clone showed up just a few times. The genes are TRBV7-2 and TRBJ2-7; the D gene is possibly TRBD2 (6 bases). Germline CDR1 is SGHTA and CDR2 is FQGNSA. The CDR3 spans 16 residues. Trimming pared 1 base from V and 8 bases from J, leaving 21 bases between. CDR3 in DNA: TGTGCCAGCAGCTTAGAGGGCGGCGGGACTGGGTCGCAGCAGTACTTC. This gives the protein CASSLEGGGTGSQQYF.

This chain links TRBV5-1 with TRBJ2-5; D is possibly TRBD2 (5 bases). Trimming pared 0 bases from V and 2 bases from J, leaving 14 bases between. The germline CDR1 and CDR2 sequences are SGHRS and YFSETQ. The CDR3 has 16 amino acids. CDR3 DNA sequence: TGCGCCAGCAGCTTGGCAGCGGATAGGGTACAAGAGACCCAGTACTTC. This translates into CASSLAADRVQETQYF.

The V call is TRBV2, the J call TRBJ2-4; tentatively, D is TRBD2 (7 bases). The germline V and J ends were trimmed by 5 bases and 1 base, with 15 bases remaining between them. This CDR3 spans 16 amino acids. Germline V gene sequence: CDR1 SNHLY, CDR2 FYNNEI. The CDR3 spells CASSLRGGFAKNIQYF. CDR3 DNA sequence: TGTGCCAGCAGTTTAAGGGGGGGATTTGCCAAAAACATTCAGTACTTC.

In this sample, this clone turned up a few times. The CDR3 region is CASNRDYNSPLHF. CDR3 DNA sequence: TGTGCCAGCAACCGGGACTATAATTCACCCCTCCACTTT. The chain employs TRBV6-1 and TRBJ1-6; no firm D call. Trimming cost V 7 bases and J 3 bases, with 7 bases left between them. The CDR3 is 13 amino acids. Germline CDR1 and CDR2: MNHNS and SASEGT.

This chain connects TRBV5-5 to TRBJ2-4; D gene uncertain. The germline V gene encodes CDR1 SGHKS and CDR2 YYEKEE (reference sequence). The CDR3 length is 14 residues. Deletions cut 5 bases from V and 0 bases from J, with 9 bases between. In DNA, the CDR3 is TGTGCCAGCAGTCCTACTCTAGCCAAAAACATTCAGTACTTC. It is translated as CASSPTLAKNIQYF.

The chain links TRBV18 to TRBJ2-7, with D hard to call. The CDR3 spans 13 residues. The V end was cut by 3 bases, the J end by 3 bases, with 9 bases between. Germline CDR1 is KGHSH and CDR2 is LQKENI. As DNA, the CDR3 is TGTGCCAGCTCACCGGACCAGAACTACGAGCAGTACTTC. Its translation: CASSPDQNYEQYF.

The genes are TRBV5-6 and TRBJ1-5; 8 positions agree with TRBD1. The CDR3 loop spans 17 amino acids. Germline V gene data show CDR1 as SGHDT and CDR2 as YYEEEE. J lost 5 bases, V lost 0 bases, and 10 bases had no gene match. CDR3: CASSLAGQGSRDQPQHF. In nucleotides, the CDR3 is TGTGCCAGCAGCTTGGCCGGACAGGGTAGCAGAGATCAGCCCCAGCATTTT.

V and J are TRBV13 and TRBJ2-5; D is unclear. Germline assignment: CDR1 PRHDT and CDR2 FYEKMQ (reference sequence). Deletions cut 2 bases from V and 4 bases from J, with 8 bases between. This CDR3 has 13 amino acids. The CDR3 is CASSLRFGETQYF. The CDR3 nucleotides are TGTGCCAGCAGCTTAAGGTTCGGAGAGACCCAGTACTTC.

This chain links TRBV11-2 with TRBJ2-7, with unresolved D. Germline V lookup: CDR1 SGHAT, CDR2 FQNNGV. The CDR3 contains 11 residues. Trimming took 0 bases from V and 13 from J, leaving 10 bases between them. The CDR3 loop is CASSLDHTAYF. The CDR3 DNA follows: TGTGCCAGCAGCTTAGACCACACCGCCTACTTC.

The V and J genes are TRBV10-3 and TRBJ1-2; maybe TRBD1 (6 bases). The CDR3 is made up of 13 amino acids. Germline loops: CDR1 ENHRY, CDR2 SYGVKD. Trimming shortened V by 4 bases and J by 1 base, and 7 bases separated the two germline ends. The CDR3 sequence is CAISADSNYGYTF. The CDR3 nucleotides read TGTGCCATCAGTGCGGACAGTAACTATGGCTACACCTTC.

V and J are TRBV27 and TRBJ2-7, with no clear D. Trimming cost V 2 bases and J 3 bases, with 11 bases left between them. Germline V gives CDR1 MNHEY, CDR2 SMNVEV (reference sequence). The CDR3 is 14 amino acids. The CDR3 loop is CASSLTGLIYEQYF. CDR3 in DNA: TGTGCCAGCAGTTTAACCGGGCTTATCTACGAGCAGTACTTC.

Concerning this clone: The sample carries other DNA sequences with the same CDR3. The chain has TRBV5-1 and TRBJ2-2; 9 bases map to TRBD1. Germline CDR1 is SGHRS and CDR2 is YFSETQ. This CDR3 contains 15 residues. Trimming took 0 bases from V and 5 from J; bases not matched to a gene: 2. CDR3 protein: CASSLGQGGTGELFF. The CDR3 nucleotides read TGCGCCAGCAGCTTGGGACAGGGGGGGACCGGGGAGCTGTTTTTT.

The chain links TRBV28 to TRBJ1-2, with 10 positions matching TRBD1. The CDR3 consists of 15 residues. Germline V gene sequence: CDR1 MDHEN, CDR2 SYDVKM. After removal of 6 bases from V and 7 bases from J, the junction contained 11 bases not matched to a gene. In DNA form, the CDR3 reads TGTGCCAGCAGCCAGACGGGGACAGGGGTTGGTGGCTACACCTTC. Translation gives CASSQTGTGVGGYTF.

The rearrangement uses TRBV19 and TRBJ2-7; 9 bases are a match to TRBD2. V shed 6 bases and J 2 bases; nucleotides not matched to a gene: 2. The CDR3 is 13 residues long. The germline gives CDR1 LNHDA, CDR2 SQIVND (reference sequence). In DNA form, the CDR3 reads TGTGCCAGTAGGCTAGCGGGAACCTACGAGCAGTACTTC. Its translation is CASRLAGTYEQYF.